The rows below give T cell receptor beta chains drawn from one sample of a study of PD-L1 blockade in urothelial cancer. Generated by immunoSEQ multiplex PCR, the TCRdb table keeps only in-frame clones and is missing some. In the table there are about 23,000 clones, 91% of which are singletons. This sample comprised PBMCs, obtained around atezolizumab (anti-PD-L1) treatment. These receptors were collected from a woman aged 60-70 years with urothelial cancer. Both conserved end residues are part of each CDR3. D genes are given only for firm matches. A row's size may be missing; if present it is once, few, many or a size class.

.,TRBJ2-3,TRBV27,once,TGTGCCAGCAGTTCCTCCGGGGATACGCAGTATTTT,CASSSSGDTQYF
TRBD2,TRBJ2-5,TRBV14,.,TGTGCCAGCAGCCCCAGCGGGGGGGCCGTCAAGACCCAGTACTTC,CASSPSGGAVKTQYF
TRBD2,TRBJ2-3,TRBV2,.,TGTGCCAGCAGTTTAGCGGGAGGGGGGACAGATACGCAGTATTTT,CASSLAGGGTDTQYF
.,TRBJ2-3,TRBV28,.,TGTGCCAGCAGTGTGACTCCGGGTACGCAGTATTTT,CASSVTPGTQYF
.,TRBJ2-7,TRBV5-1,.,TGCGCCAGCAGCTTATCAGGGATGGAGCAGTACTTC,CASSLSGMEQYF
TRBD2,TRBJ2-2,TRBV6-4,.,TGTGCCAGCAGCCAGTTTACTAGCGGGAGTACCGGGGAGCTGTTTTTT,CASSQFTSGSTGELFF
.,TRBJ2-7,TRBV5-4,.,TGTGCCAGCAGCCCTGCCAGACTCCCCAGCCCCTACGAGCAGTACTTC,CASSPARLPSPYEQYF
.,TRBJ1-1,TRBV5-4,.,TGTGCCAGCAGCTTGGTCCCCAAAAACACTGAAGCTTTCTTT,CASSLVPKNTEAFF
TRBD2,TRBJ2-7,TRBV19,.,TGTGCCAGTAGTAGCGGGAGGAAGAGAGAGCAGTACTTC,CASSSGRKREQYF
TRBD1,TRBJ1-1,TRBV7-2,.,TGTGCCAGCAGCTTAAGGGCAGGGGGAATGAACACTGAAGCTTTCTTT,CASSLRAGGMNTEAFF
.,TRBJ1-2,TRBV4-3,.,TGCGCCAGCAGCCAAGATGGTAGCGGCTACACCTTC,CASSQDGSGYTF
.,TRBJ1-2,TRBV6-5,.,TGTGCCAGCAGTTACTCCCAGGGCCAGTATGGCTACACCTTC,CASSYSQGQYGYTF
TRBD2,TRBJ2-1,TRBV9,.,TGTGCCAGCAGCGCCCTTAGCGGGAGCCTATACAATGAGCAGTTCTTC,CASSALSGSLYNEQFF
.,TRBJ1-2,TRBV4-2,few,TGTGCCAGCAGCCAAGTGGGGCTTCTGAGGACCTTC,CASSQVGLLRTF
.,TRBJ1-1,TRBV9,once,TGTGCCAGCAGCCCCAGGAATTACCTGAACACTGAAGCTTTCTTT,CASSPRNYLNTEAFF
TRBD1,TRBJ1-5,TRBV19,.,TGTGCCGCCGGGGGGACAGGAGGGAATCAGCCCCAGCATTTT,CAAGGTGGNQPQHF
.,TRBJ1-6,TRBV27,.,TGTGCCAGCAGTTGGGGGGGCTCGGCGGGTTTTTCACCCCTCCACTTT,CASSWGGSAGFSPLHF
.,TRBJ1-3,TRBV18,.,TGTGCCAGCTCACCTTTGACAACTGGAAACACCATATATTTT,CASSPLTTGNTIYF